Listed below are T cell receptor beta chains from one sample, sequenced in a study of regulatory T cells in long-lasting Graves disease. TCRdb passed the multiplex PCR reads through MiXCR, listing each CDR3 protein once. This table has 450,000 to 500,000 distinct CDR3 sequences, around 15% appearing once. This sample was also put to use in a study of T cells in Graves' hyperthyroidism and ophthalmopathy.

This material consisted of peripheral blood mononuclear cells (PBMCs), taken at new diagnosis, from a patient treated with antithyroid drugs. The receptors come from a man aged 35-49 years with Graves disease. Each CDR3 is given with its conserved first and last residue. Each record gives: CDR3 protein, V gene.

CASSEGQGEDYGYTF	TRBV2
CASSEEDYNEQFF	TRBV2
CASSIIAAATGELFF	TRBV19
CASSQLLAVTYEQYF	TRBV4-1
CAWSVLNGDTQYF	TRBV30
CASSPNSGPENEQYF	TRBV4-1
CASSMGRRVQETQYF	TRBV6-1
CASSPGPAGANVLTF	TRBV11-2
CASSPRAVLQYERYF	TRBV7-2
CASSLEQGAGEKLFF	TRBV28
CASRRGLAGHTGELFF	TRBV27